This is a list of T cell receptor beta chains from one sample in a study of post-analysis software for immune sequencing data. TCRdb ran MiXCR on the PCR reads and lists one entry per CDR3 protein. The data hold about 820,000 distinct CDR3 sequences, with roughly 50% observed a single time. Sequencing was carried out using blood. All receptors come from a girl aged 10-17 years with multiple sclerosis. The CDR3 runs from the conserved cysteine through the conserved F or W. Each record gives: clone size, D gene, J gene, V gene, CDR3 DNA, CDR3 protein. A D gene is named only where the DNA matches it firmly. Size is stated for part of the rows, as once, few or many counts, or as a class when the clone is expanded.

NA,NA,TRBJ1-2,TRBV20-1,TGCAGTGCTAGAGATCGCGGCGGCCATGGCTACACCTTC,CSARDRGGHGYTF
NA,NA,TRBJ2-5,TRBV6-1,TGTGCCAGGGTGATGGTTGAGACCCAGTACTTC,CARVMVETQYF
NA,NA,TRBJ2-2,TRBV10-3,TGTGCCATCAGTGTACCGGGACTGCGGAACACCGGGGAGCTGTTTTTT,CAISVPGLRNTGELFF
NA,NA,TRBJ1-1,TRBV7-9,TGTGCCAGCAGCATTGGGACACCCGGCTCCACTGAAGCTTTCTTT,CASSIGTPGSTEAFF
NA,NA,TRBJ2-2,TRBV15,TGTGCCACCAGCAGAGATCCTCGACAGAACACCGGGGAGCTGTTTTTT,CATSRDPRQNTGELFF
NA,NA,TRBJ1-2,TRBV6-2/TRBV6-3,TGTGCCAGCAGTTACGACAGGACCCACAACTATGGCTACACCTTC,CASSYDRTHNYGYTF
NA,TRBD2,TRBJ2-5,TRBV4-1,TGCGCCAGCAGCCTCCGAATTCGCACGGGGGGGGCCGAGACCCAGTACTTC,CASSLRIRTGGAETQYF
NA,TRBD1,TRBJ2-6,TRBV12-3/TRBV12-4,TGTGCCAGCAGGGGACAGGCTGGGGCCAACGTCCTGACTTTC,CASRGQAGANVLTF
few,NA,TRBJ2-7,TRBV29-1,TGCAGCGTTGGGCGGTCGGGATCGGTGAGCGAGCAGTACTTC,CSVGRSGSVSEQYF
NA,TRBD2,TRBJ2-7,TRBV20-1,TGCAGTGCTCCAACCGGACTAGCGGGAGCTCGCGAGCAGTACTTC,CSAPTGLAGAREQYF
few,TRBD2,TRBJ2-7,TRBV3-1,TGTGCCAGCACCCAAGCGGGGGGCCACCACGAGCAGTACTTC,CASTQAGGHHEQYF
NA,NA,TRBJ2-7,TRBV20-1,TGCAGTGCTAGTCCCGGGGGGCGAACCTACGAGCAGTACTTC,CSASPGGRTYEQYF
NA,NA,TRBJ1-2,TRBV7-9,TGTGCCAGCAGTTCAGCCACGGCCGAATTCTATGGCTACACCTTC,CASSSATAEFYGYTF
NA,NA,TRBJ2-1,TRBV9,TGTGCCAGCAGCGAGGGGATCTCTACAATGAAGCAGTTCTTC,CASSEGISTMKQFF
NA,TRBD1,TRBJ2-7,TRBV7-3,TGTGCCAGCAGCTCGGCCGGACAGGGACCCTACGAGCAGTACTTC,CASSSAGQGPYEQYF
NA,NA,TRBJ2-6,TRBV7-9,TGTGCCAGCATCCCCTCTGGGGCCAACGTCCTGACTTTC,CASIPSGANVLTF
once,NA,TRBJ2-1,TRBV29-1,TGCAGCGGAGGGGGGGGGAATGAGCAGTTCTTC,CSGGGGNEQFF
NA,TRBD2,TRBJ2-3,TRBV20-1,TGCAGTGCTGTGCTAGCGGGAACAGATACGCAGTATTTT,CSAVLAGTDTQYF
NA,TRBD2,TRBJ2-5,TRBV12-3/TRBV12-4,TGTGCCAGCAGGACCCGGACTAGCGGGGAGACCCAGTACTTC,CASRTRTSGETQYF
NA,TRBD2,TRBJ2-5,TRBV20-1,TGCAGTGCTAAGCGACTAGCGGGGGGGCTTGTAGAGGAGCAGTACTTC,CSAKRLAGGLVEEQYF
NA,NA,TRBJ1-2,TRBV9,TGTGCCAGCAGCGTAGAACAGGCCCCCTATGGCTACACCTTC,CASSVEQAPYGYTF
NA,TRBD2,TRBJ2-7,TRBV15,TGTGCCACCAGCAGAGGAGGGACTAGCTCCTACGAGCAGTACTTC,CATSRGGTSSYEQYF
NA,TRBD1,TRBJ1-2,TRBV7-9,TGTGCCAGCAGCCCGTTCGGACAGGGATTCCATGGCTACACCTTC,CASSPFGQGFHGYTF
NA,NA,TRBJ1-2,TRBV14,TGTGCCAGCAGTTCTCAGACGGGGCTACGTGTGGATGGCTACACCTTC,CASSSQTGLRVDGYTF
NA,NA,TRBJ2-5,TRBV27,TGTGCCAGCAGTCTCCAGTCCGGCAAAGAGACCCAGTACTTC,CASSLQSGKETQYF
NA,TRBD2,TRBJ2-5,TRBV20-1,TGCAGTGCTAGTAGGGCTAGCGGGGTCCAAGAGACCCAGTACTTC,CSASRASGVQETQYF
NA,NA,TRBJ1-1,TRBV20-1,TGCAGTGCTAGCCCAGACCTGAACACTGAAGCTTTCTTT,CSASPDLNTEAFF
NA,NA,TRBJ1-2,TRBV29-1,TGCAGCGTTTGGACTAATGGCTACACCTTC,CSVWTNGYTF
NA,TRBD1,TRBJ2-6,TRBV10-3,TGTGCCATCAGTGACATAACCGGGACAGGGGGAGCTGGGGCCAACGTCCTGACTTTC,CAISDITGTGGAGANVLTF
NA,TRBD1,TRBJ2-1,TRBV12-3/TRBV12-4,TGTGCCAGCAGTCCCAAACTGGGACAGGGAGAAAATGAGCAGTTCTTC,CASSPKLGQGENEQFF
NA,NA,TRBJ1-1,TRBV12-3/TRBV12-4,TGTGCCAGCAGCCAATCGAGACAGAGGAACACTGAAGCTTTCTTT,CASSQSRQRNTEAFF
NA,NA,TRBJ1-6,TRBV18,TGTGCCAGCTCACCACCGACTAATTCACCCCTCCACTTT,CASSPPTNSPLHF
NA,TRBD1,TRBJ2-7,TRBV12-3/TRBV12-4,TGTGCCAGCAAACGCGACAGGGGCCTCAGTCCTGAGCAGTACTTC,CASKRDRGLSPEQYF
NA,NA,TRBJ2-7,TRBV12-3/TRBV12-4,TGTGCCAGCACCTCTGGGGACACCTACGAGCAGTACTTC,CASTSGDTYEQYF
NA,TRBD1,TRBJ2-7,TRBV20-1,TGCAGTGCTAGGAGAGGACAGGGGGCGTACGAGCAGTACTTC,CSARRGQGAYEQYF
NA,TRBD1,TRBJ1-5,TRBV7-2,TGTGCCAGCAGCTGGAGACAGGGTGATCAGCCCCAGCATTTT,CASSWRQGDQPQHF
NA,NA,TRBJ1-1,TRBV29-1,TGCAGCGTTGGGTATATGGGCACTGAAGCTTTCTTT,CSVGYMGTEAFF
few,TRBD1,TRBJ2-7,TRBV5-1,TGTGCCAGCAGTTCCAGGACAGGGAGATACGAGCAGTACTTC,CASSSRTGRYEQYF
few,TRBD2,TRBJ2-5,TRBV20-1,TGCAGTGCTACGAGACTAGCGGGGGAAGAGACCCAGTACTTC,CSATRLAGEETQYF
NA,TRBD1,TRBJ2-1,TRBV15,TGTGCCACAGGGGAAGGACAGGGGGCGCGTAATGAGCAGTTCTTC,CATGEGQGARNEQFF
many,NA,TRBJ2-1,TRBV3-1,TGTGCCAGCAGCCAAGAATCTGTAGCGGAAAGCTCCTACAATGAGCAGTTCTTC,CASSQESVAESSYNEQFF
few,NA,TRBJ2-1,TRBV20-1,TGCAGTGCTAGAGATATTGCTCATTCCTACAATGAGCAGTTCTTC,CSARDIAHSYNEQFF
NA,NA,TRBJ2-7,TRBV3-1,TGTGCCAGCAGCCAACAGGGCCTCCCCTACGAGCAGTACTTC,CASSQQGLPYEQYF
few,TRBD2,TRBJ2-7,TRBV7-9,TGTGCCAGCAGCTCCCCGACTAGCGGGGGAGAGTACGAGCAGTACTTC,CASSSPTSGGEYEQYF
NA,NA,TRBJ2-2,TRBV29-1,TGCAGCGTTGGAGGCAGGACGAACACCGGGGAGCTGTTTTTT,CSVGGRTNTGELFF
NA,TRBD2,TRBJ2-3,TRBV6-5,TGTGCCAGCAGCTTCTCCAGACTAGCGGGGCCCACAGATACGCAGTATTTT,CASSFSRLAGPTDTQYF
NA,NA,TRBJ2-7,TRBV7-9,TGTGCCAGCAGCTTAGGTCCTGGGGACTCCAAACACCACGAGCAGTACTTC,CASSLGPGDSKHHEQYF
NA,TRBD2,TRBJ2-5,TRBV12-3/TRBV12-4,TGTGCCAGCAGTCACCAGCGGGGTCGAGGGCTAGAGACCCAGTACTTC,CASSHQRGRGLETQYF
few,NA,TRBJ2-5,TRBV4-1,TGCGCCAGCAGCCAATCACTCAGGGGTCAAGAGACCCAGTACTTC,CASSQSLRGQETQYF
NA,NA,TRBJ2-7,TRBV12-3/TRBV12-4,TGTGCCAGCAGCCTAGCTCGGGTGAGGGAGCAGTACTTC,CASSLARVREQYF
NA,TRBD1,TRBJ2-5,TRBV10-3,TGTGCCATCAGTGAGGACAGGGGGATTCAGACCCAGTACTTC,CAISEDRGIQTQYF
NA,NA,TRBJ2-3,TRBV10-3,TGTGCCATCAGTGTAAAACTGGGACCAGATACGCAGTATTTT,CAISVKLGPDTQYF
few,NA,TRBJ1-1,TRBV7-3,TGTGCCAGCAGCCGTGGCGGATCAGACACTGAAGCTTTCTTT,CASSRGGSDTEAFF
NA,NA,TRBJ2-7,TRBV29-1,TGCAGCGTTGAATACGTACGGGGCCCCTCCTACGAGCAGTACTTC,CSVEYVRGPSYEQYF
NA,TRBD2,TRBJ2-7,TRBV3-1,TGTGCCAGCAGCCTTATGACTAGCGGGAGAGGCGAGCAGTACTTC,CASSLMTSGRGEQYF
NA,TRBD1,TRBJ1-5,TRBV29-1,TGCAGCGTGCGGCCGGGACAGCTATATAGCAATCAGCCCCAGCATTTT,CSVRPGQLYSNQPQHF
few,NA,TRBJ1-4,TRBV4-1,TGCGCCAGCAGCCAAGATCGGGCTTCTAATGAAAAACTGTTTTTT,CASSQDRASNEKLFF
few,NA,TRBJ2-7,TRBV6-1,TGTGCCAGCGAGACCCATGAGAGCGGGGACACCATCTCCTACGAGCAGTACTTC,CASETHESGDTISYEQYF
NA,NA,TRBJ2-1,TRBV7-9,TGTGCCAGCAGGACAGCAGGGGCCCCCAATGAGCAGTTCTTC,CASRTAGAPNEQFF